This T cell receptor (beta chain) was recorded in a study of OX40 agonist ivuxolimab in advanced cancers. The data were produced by immunoSEQ multiplex PCR, yet TCRdb's version contains in-frame clones alone and is incomplete. The repertoire holds about 94,000 clones, with about nine tenths as singletons. The TCR sequence derives from an adult with an advanced solid tumor such as melanoma, head and neck, liver or kidney cancer. The source material was CD4+ or CD8+ T cells sorted from blood, sampled in a trial of the OX40 agonist ivuxolimab.

The CDR3 DNA sequence: TGTGCCAGCAGCCCACGACAATATCAAACCGGGGAGCTGTTTTTT. It specifies CASSPRQYQTGELFF. The chain joins TRBV7-9 to TRBJ2-2; D is uncertain. There are 15 residues in the CDR3. V was trimmed by 5 bases and J by 5 bases, leaving 15 bases between them. Germline V lookup: CDR1 SEHNR, CDR2 FQNEAQ (reference sequence).